This TCR beta chain was sequenced in a study of T cells in Graves' hyperthyroidism and ophthalmopathy (dated by TCRdb to the late 2010s). In the study overall: Peripheral blood samples were taken at the time of initial diagnosis, prior to any treatment. The 80 to 100 discovery patients were randomly divided into training and test sets at a 7:3 ratio. To identify distinguishing TCR V-J signatures, a discovery cohort of 90 to 100 patients was used, comprising some 45 with Graves' ophthalmopathy and approximately 57 with stable Graves' hyperthyroidism. Prospective prediction of ophthalmopathy was tested in an independent validation cohort of 18 hyperthyroidism patients and 17 patients who later progressed to ophthalmopathy. In more than five Graves' hyperthyroidism patients, the study also compared T-cell repertoires from thyroid tissue with T-cell repertoires from blood. According to the paper, TCR Vbeta CDR3 sequencing was carried out on 120 to 150 peripheral blood samples, which came from fewer than 50 ophthalmopathy, approximately 78 hyperthyroidism and some 17 progressor patients. Once sampling was done, hyperthyroidism patients were given methimazole at a starting dose of 30 mg daily, whereas ophthalmopathy patients were given high-dose intravenous methylprednisolone.

Broader findings and caveats from the paper: During validation, the model predicted progression to ophthalmopathy a median of about 6.3 months ahead of onset, with more than 60% sensitivity and 72% to 80% specificity. Most expanded thyroid clonotypes (frequency above 0.001) were also detected in blood, a finding suggesting that blood repertoires may reflect thyroid immune responses. No statistical method was used to set the sample size in advance, and investigators knew the group allocation. Ophthalmopathy was separated from stable hyperthyroidism by a 13 V-J signature model, with approximately 89% sensitivity and 81% to 82% specificity obtained in cross-validation and 80%/75% obtained in testing.

The hyperthyroidism patients were between 18 and 65 years old and newly diagnosed, with a disease duration of less than 2 months. Any patient with an uncontrolled infection, another autoimmune disease, pregnancy or lactation was excluded. Diagnoses relied on clinical symptoms, serum thyroxine and TRAb, thyroid ultrasound and orbital computed tomography. For progressor patients, blood was drawn at the first diagnosis of hyperthyroidism, before any ophthalmopathy symptoms had appeared. PBMCs were separated from about 10 ml of fresh peripheral blood using Ficoll-Paque density gradient centrifugation. Progressor patients were defined as those initially diagnosed with Graves' hyperthyroidism in whom ophthalmopathy developed during follow-up. Total RNA was extracted with Trizol reagent, and quality was checked on an Agilent 2100 Bioanalyzer. This clonotype has ten or more counts. Which antigen it targets is not known. No clone much larger than this one lies a single base away; base qualities are absent.

Amplification of TCR beta CDR3 regions was carried out from RNA transcripts. The first round of RT-PCR for the TCR CDR3 was performed with the HTBI primer set and the Qiagen OneStep RT-PCR kit. Libraries were constructed in a second round of multiplex PCR, after which size selection and purification were carried out. Libraries were sequenced paired-end with 100 bp reads on an Illumina HiSeq2000. The study's processing was this. Raw data were processed with SOAPnuke, discarding reads with adapters, uncalled bases, mean Phred below 15, or no exact constant-primer or identifier match. COPE v1.2.5 was used to merge the high-quality paired reads, and each unique nucleotide sequence was defined as a clonotype. MiTCR v1.1 was used to align clonotypes to the IMGT TRBV, TRBD and TRBJ reference segments. The analysis was restricted to V-J combinations with a frequency above 0.0001, which together covered 98% to 99.2% of the repertoires. A TCS score was defined as the ratio between F50 (clonal expansion) and ExV (chaos), using BLOSUM62-based TCRdist between CDR3 peptides within each V-J. Welch's t-statistics and random forest reduced fewer than 600 V-J features to 10 to 15, which were used in a naive Bayes classifier (R e1071). TCRdb redid the processing of the public reads, applying fastp at Q25 and MiXCR, and retained in-frame beta chains. Here each entry gathers all rows of one CDR3 protein and keeps the most common genes and DNA. The V and J calls shown here were made by TCRdb, not taken from the authors' results. This sample comprises more than 250,000 distinct CDR3 sequences, around 15% of them detected only once. The ten largest clones capture about 30% of the sample.

This receptor was taken from a woman in her 50s with Graves' hyperthyroidism that later progressed to Graves' ophthalmopathy. Sequenced input: blood.

The CDR3 is CASSSGGQGAYEQYF. In nucleotides, the sequence is TGTGCCAGCAGTTCCGGGGGACAGGGGGCCTACGAGCAGTACTTC. The rearrangement joined TRBV6-1 to TRBJ2-7; TRBD1 fits 11 bases in the junction. The cysteine opens and the phenylalanine closes a CDR3 of 15 amino acids. CDR3 DNA only is kept here, 45 bases in frame from base 1. From a lookup of the germline V gene, CDR1 and CDR2 are MNHNS and SASEGT. The germline V and J ends show losses of 5 bases and 2 bases respectively, and no gene match explains 5 bases of the junction.